Below, 3 T cell receptor beta chains from the same sample are listed, as sequenced in a study of STAT5B mutations in CD4+ large granular lymphocyte leukemia. Sequencing used immunoSEQ multiplex PCR; TCRdb keeps in-frame clones, though not all of them. The sample comprises some 45,000 clones, just over 85% of which are singletons, and around 2.6% rests with the top ten. Sample: CD4+ T cells from blood buffy coats. The receptors derive from a human donor in good health.

The CDR3 nucleotides are TGTGCCAGCAGTTTAACGGTAGCTTTCTTT. It yields the protein CASSLTVAFF. This chain links TRBV28 with TRBJ1-1; D is ambiguous. The CDR3 covers 10 residues. Germline CDR1 is MDHEN and CDR2 is SYDVKM. V lost 2 bases and J lost 10, with 5 bases in between.

This clone was seen only a few times. The V call is TRBV6-1, the J call TRBJ1-5, with a tentative D call TRBD1 (6 bases). V was cut by 6 bases and J by 7 bases, with 16 bases left in between. The length of the CDR3 is 14 residues. The germline CDR1 and CDR2 sequences are MNHNS and SASEGT. The CDR3 spells CASRQIQGTQPQHF. The CDR3 region has the DNA TGTGCCAGCAGGCAGATACAGGGTACCCAGCCCCAGCATTTT.

This chain connects TRBV6-6 to TRBJ1-4; possible D gene TRBD1, 5 bases. Looked up from germline, CDR1 is MNHNY and CDR2 is SVGAGI (reference sequence). CDR3 length: 15 residues. The V end lost 0 bases, the J end lost 8 bases, and 13 bases lay between the germline ends. The chain's CDR3 is CASSYSGGVNEKLFF. The CDR3 DNA sequence: TGTGCCAGCAGTTACTCAGGAGGGGTAAACGAAAAACTGTTTTTT.